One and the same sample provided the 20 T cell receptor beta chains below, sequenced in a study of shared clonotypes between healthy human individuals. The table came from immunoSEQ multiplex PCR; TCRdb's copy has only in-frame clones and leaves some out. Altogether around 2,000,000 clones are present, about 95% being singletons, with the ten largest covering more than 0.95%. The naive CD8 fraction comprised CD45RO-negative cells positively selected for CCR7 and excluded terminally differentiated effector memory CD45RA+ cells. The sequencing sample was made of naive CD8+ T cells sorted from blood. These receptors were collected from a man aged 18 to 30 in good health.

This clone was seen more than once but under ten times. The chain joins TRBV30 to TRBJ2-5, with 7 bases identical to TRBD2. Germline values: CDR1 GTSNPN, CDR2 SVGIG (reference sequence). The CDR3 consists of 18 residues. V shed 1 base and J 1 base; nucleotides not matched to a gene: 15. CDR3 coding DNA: TGTGCCTGGAGTGGGGGCACTAAAGCGGGGCTTATCCAAGAGACCCAGTACTTC. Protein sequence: CAWSGGTKAGLIQETQYF.

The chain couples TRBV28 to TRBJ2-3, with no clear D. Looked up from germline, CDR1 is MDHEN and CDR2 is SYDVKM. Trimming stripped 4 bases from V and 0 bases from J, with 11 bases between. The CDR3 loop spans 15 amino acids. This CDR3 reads CASSYRLASTDTQYF. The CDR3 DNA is TGTGCCAGCAGTTACAGACTCGCAAGCACAGATACGCAGTATTTT.

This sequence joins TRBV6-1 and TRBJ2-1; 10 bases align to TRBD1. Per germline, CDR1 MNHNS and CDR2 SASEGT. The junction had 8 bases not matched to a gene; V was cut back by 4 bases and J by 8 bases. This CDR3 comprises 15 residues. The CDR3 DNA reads TGTGCCAGCAGTGCCCGGGACAGGGGAAACTATGAGCAGTTCTTC. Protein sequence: CASSARDRGNYEQFF.

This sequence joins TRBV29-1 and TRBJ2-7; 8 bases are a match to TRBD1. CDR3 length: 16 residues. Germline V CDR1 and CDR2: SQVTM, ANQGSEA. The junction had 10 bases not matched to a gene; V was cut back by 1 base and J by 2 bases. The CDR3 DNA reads TGCAGCGTTGAAGGGGGAGACAGGGGCGACCCCTACGAGCAGTACTTC. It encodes CSVEGGDRGDPYEQYF.

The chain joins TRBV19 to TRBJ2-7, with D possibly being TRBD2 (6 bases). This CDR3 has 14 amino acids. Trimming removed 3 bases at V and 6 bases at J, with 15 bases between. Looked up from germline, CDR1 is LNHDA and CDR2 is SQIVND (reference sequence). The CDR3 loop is CASSITGATGEQYF. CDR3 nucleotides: TGTGCCAGTAGTATCACGGGAGCAACCGGCGAGCAGTACTTC.

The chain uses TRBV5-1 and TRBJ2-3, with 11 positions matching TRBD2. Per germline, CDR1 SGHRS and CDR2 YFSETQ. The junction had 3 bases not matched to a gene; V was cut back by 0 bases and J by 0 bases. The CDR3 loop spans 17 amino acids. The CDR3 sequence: CASSLVTSGDSTDTQYF. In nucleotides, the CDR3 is TGCGCCAGCAGCTTGGTGACTAGCGGGGACAGCACAGATACGCAGTATTTT.

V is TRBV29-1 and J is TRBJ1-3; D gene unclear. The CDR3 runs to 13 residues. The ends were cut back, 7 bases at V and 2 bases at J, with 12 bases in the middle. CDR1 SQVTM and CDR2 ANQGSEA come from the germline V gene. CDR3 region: CSAVPVPGNTIYF. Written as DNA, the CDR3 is TGCAGCGCTGTTCCAGTACCTGGAAACACCATATATTTT.

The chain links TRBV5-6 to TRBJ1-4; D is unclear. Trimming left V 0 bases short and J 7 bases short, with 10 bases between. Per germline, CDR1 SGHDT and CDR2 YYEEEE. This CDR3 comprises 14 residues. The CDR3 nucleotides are TGTGCCAGCAGCTTGGAGGGCGCCGGTGAAAAACTGTTTTTT. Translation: CASSLEGAGEKLFF.

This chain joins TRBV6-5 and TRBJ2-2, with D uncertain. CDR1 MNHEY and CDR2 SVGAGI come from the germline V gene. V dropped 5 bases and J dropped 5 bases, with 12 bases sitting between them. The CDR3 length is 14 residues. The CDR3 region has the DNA TGTGCCAGCAGTCCCTCCGGAGCGACCGGGGAGCTGTTTTTT. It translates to CASSPSGATGELFF.

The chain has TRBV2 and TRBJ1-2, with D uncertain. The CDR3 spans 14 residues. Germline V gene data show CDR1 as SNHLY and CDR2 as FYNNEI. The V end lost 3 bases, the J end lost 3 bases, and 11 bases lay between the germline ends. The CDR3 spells CASSDPAADYGYTF. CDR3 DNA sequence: TGTGCCAGCAGTGACCCGGCGGCAGACTATGGCTACACCTTC.

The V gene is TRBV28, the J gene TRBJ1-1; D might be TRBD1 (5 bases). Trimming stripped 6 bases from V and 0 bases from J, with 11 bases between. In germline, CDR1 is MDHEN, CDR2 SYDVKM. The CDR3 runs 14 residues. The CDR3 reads CASSSGRLNTEAFF. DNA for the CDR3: TGTGCCAGCAGCTCAGGGCGACTGAACACTGAAGCTTTCTTT.

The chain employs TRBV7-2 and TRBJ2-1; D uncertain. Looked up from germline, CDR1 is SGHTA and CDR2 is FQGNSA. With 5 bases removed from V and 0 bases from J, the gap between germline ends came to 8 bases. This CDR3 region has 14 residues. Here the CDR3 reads CASSPDNSYNEQFF. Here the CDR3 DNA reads TGTGCCAGCAGCCCAGATAACTCCTACAATGAGCAGTTCTTC.

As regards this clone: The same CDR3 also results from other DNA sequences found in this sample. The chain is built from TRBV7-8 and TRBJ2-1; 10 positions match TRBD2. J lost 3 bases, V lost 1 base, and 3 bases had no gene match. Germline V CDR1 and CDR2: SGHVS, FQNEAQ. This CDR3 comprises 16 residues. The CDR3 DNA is TGTGCCAGCAGCTTAGGATTAGCGGGAGGCTACAATGAGCAGTTCTTC. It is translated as CASSLGLAGGYNEQFF.

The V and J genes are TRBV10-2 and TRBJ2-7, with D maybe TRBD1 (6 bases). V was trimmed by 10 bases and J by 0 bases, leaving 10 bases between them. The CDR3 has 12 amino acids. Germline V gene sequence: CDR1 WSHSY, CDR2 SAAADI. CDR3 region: CATRDISYEQYF. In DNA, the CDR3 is TGCGCCACCCGGGACATCTCCTACGAGCAGTACTTC.

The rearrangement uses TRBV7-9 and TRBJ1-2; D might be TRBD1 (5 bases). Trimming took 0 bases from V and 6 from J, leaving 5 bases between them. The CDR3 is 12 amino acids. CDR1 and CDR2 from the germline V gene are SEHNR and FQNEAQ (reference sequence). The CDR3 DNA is TGTGCCAGCAGCTTAGCAGGGGATGGCTACACCTTC. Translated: CASSLAGDGYTF.

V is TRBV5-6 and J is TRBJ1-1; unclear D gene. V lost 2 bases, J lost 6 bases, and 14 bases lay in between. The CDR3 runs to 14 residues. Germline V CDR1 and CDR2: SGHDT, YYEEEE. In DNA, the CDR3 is TGTGCCAGCAGCTTCACCCGGGGAAAGGCTGAAGCTTTCTTT. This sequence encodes CASSFTRGKAEAFF.

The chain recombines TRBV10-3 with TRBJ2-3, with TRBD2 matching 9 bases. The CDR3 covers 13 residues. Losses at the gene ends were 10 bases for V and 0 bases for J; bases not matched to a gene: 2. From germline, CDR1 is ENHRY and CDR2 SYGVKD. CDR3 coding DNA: TGTGCCAGCGGGGGGGGGAGCACAGATACGCAGTATTTT. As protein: CASGGGSTDTQYF.

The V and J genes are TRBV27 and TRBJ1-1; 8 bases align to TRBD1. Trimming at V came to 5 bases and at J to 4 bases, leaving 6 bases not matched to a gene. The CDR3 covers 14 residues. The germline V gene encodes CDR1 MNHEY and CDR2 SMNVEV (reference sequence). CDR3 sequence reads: CASSHSGGGTEAFF. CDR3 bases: TGTGCCAGCAGTCATTCAGGGGGCGGCACTGAAGCTTTCTTT.

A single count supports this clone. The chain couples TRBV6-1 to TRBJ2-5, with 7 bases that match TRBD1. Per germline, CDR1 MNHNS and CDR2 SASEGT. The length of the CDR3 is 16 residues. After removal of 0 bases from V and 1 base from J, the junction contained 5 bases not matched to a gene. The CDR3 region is CASSEARGQFQETQYF. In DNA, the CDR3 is TGTGCCAGCAGTGAAGCGAGGGGACAGTTCCAAGAGACCCAGTACTTC.

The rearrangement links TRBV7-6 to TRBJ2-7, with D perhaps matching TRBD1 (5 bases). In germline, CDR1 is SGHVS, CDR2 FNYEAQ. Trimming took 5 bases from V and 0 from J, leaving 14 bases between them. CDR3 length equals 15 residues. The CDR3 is CASSPHQGSSYEQYF. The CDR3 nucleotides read TGTGCCAGCAGCCCACATCAGGGTAGCTCCTACGAGCAGTACTTC.